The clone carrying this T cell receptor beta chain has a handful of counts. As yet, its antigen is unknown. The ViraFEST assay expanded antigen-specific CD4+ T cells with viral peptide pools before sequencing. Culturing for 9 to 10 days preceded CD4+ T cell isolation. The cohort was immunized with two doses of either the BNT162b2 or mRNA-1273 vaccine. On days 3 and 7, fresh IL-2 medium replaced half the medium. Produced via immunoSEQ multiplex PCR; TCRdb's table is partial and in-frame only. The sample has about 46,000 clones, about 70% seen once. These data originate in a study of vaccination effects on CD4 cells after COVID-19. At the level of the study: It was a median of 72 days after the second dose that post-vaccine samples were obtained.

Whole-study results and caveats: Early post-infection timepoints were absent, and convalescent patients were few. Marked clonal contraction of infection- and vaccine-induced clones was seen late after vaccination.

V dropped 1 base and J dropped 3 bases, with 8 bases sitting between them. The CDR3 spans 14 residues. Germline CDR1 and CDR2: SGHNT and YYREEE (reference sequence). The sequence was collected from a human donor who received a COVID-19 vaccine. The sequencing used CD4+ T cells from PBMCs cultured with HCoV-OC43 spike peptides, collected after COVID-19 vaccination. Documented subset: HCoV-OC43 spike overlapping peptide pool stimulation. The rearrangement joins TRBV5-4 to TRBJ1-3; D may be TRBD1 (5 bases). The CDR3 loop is CASSLQGVGNTIYF. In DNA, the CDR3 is TGTGCCAGCAGCTTGCAGGGAGTTGGAAACACCATATATTTT.